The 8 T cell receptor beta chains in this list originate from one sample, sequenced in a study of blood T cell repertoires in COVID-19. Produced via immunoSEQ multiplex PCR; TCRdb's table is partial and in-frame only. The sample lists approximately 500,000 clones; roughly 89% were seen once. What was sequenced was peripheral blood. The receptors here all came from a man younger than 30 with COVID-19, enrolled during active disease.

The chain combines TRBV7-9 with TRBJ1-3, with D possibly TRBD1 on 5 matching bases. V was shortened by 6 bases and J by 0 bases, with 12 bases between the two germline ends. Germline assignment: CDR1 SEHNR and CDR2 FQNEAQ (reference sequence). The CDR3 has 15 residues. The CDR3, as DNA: TGTGCCAGCAGGTCCACCGACAGCTCTGGAAACACCATATATTTT. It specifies CASRSTDSSGNTIYF.

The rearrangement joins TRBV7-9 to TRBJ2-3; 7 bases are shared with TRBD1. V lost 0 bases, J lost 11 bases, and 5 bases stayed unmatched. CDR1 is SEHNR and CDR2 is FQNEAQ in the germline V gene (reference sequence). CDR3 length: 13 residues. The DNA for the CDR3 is TGTGCCAGCAGCTTAGCGCTTCGGACAGGGCAGTATTTT. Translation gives CASSLALRTGQYF.

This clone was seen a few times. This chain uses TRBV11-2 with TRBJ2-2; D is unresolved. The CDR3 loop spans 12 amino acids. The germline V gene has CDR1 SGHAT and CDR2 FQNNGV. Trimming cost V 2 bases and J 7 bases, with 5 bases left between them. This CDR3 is CASSLTSGELFF. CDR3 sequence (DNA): TGTGCCAGCAGCTTAACGAGCGGGGAGCTGTTTTTT.

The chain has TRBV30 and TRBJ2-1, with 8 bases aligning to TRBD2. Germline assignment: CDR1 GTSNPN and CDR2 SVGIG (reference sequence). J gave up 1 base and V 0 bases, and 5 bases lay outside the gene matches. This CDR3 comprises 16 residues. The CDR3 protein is CAWSVPGLASYNEQFF. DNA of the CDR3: TGTGCCTGGAGTGTACCTGGACTAGCTTCCTACAATGAGCAGTTCTTC.

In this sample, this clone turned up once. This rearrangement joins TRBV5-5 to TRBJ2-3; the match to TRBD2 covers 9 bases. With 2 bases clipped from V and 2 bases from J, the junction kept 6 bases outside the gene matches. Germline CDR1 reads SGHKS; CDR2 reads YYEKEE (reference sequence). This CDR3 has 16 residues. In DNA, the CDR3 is TGTGCCAGCAGCTTAGGGACTAGCAGATACACAGATACGCAGTATTTT. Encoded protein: CASSLGTSRYTDTQYF.

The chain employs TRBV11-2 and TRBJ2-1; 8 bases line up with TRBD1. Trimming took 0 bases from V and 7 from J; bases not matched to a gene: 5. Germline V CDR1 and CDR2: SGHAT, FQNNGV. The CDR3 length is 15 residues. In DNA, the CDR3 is TGTGCCAGCAGCTTAGATCAGGGGGCGCATAATGAGCAGTTCTTC. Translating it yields CASSLDQGAHNEQFF.

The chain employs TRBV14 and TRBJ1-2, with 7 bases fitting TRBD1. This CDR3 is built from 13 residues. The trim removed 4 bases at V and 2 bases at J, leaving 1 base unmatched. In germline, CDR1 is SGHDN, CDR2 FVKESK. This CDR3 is CASSLDRNYGYTF. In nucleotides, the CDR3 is TGTGCCAGCAGCCTGGACAGGAACTATGGCTACACCTTC. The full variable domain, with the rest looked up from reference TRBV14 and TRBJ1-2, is EAGVTQFPSHSVIEKGQTVTLRCDPISGHDNLYWYRRVMGKEIKFLLHFVKESKQDESGMPNNRFLAERTGGTYSTLKVQPAELEDSGVYFCASSLDRNYGYTFGSGTRLTVV.

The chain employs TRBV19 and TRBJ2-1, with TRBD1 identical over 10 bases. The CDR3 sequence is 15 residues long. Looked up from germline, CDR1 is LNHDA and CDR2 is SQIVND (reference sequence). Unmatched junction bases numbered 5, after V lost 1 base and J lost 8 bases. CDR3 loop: CASSIGDRGWDEQFF. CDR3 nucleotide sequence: TGTGCCAGTAGTATAGGGGACAGGGGCTGGGATGAGCAGTTCTTC.